The 13 T cell receptor beta chains reported below all come from one sample, sequenced in a study of blood T cell repertoires in COVID-19. Here immunoSEQ multiplex PCR was the method, and the copy in TCRdb shows in-frame clones only, minus some. Of 100,000 or so clones detected, about 85% appear once; the ten largest clones hold 2% to 2.5%. Sequenced: peripheral blood. All receptors come from a human donor in a cohort sampled during active COVID-19.

V and J are TRBV27 and TRBJ2-7, with TRBD2 matching 8 bases. The CDR3 covers 14 residues. The V segment lost 3 bases and the J segment 7 bases; nucleotides outside the gene matches: 8. Germline values: CDR1 MNHEY, CDR2 SMNVEV (reference sequence). Here the CDR3 reads CASSFWGLVGEQYF. As DNA, the CDR3 is TGTGCCAGCAGTTTCTGGGGACTAGTAGGTGAGCAGTACTTC.

This chain uses TRBV1 with TRBJ1-3; the tabulated D call, TRBD1, remains unverified against the DNA. TRBV1 is assigned pseudogene status. The CDR3 sequence is 16 residues long. CDR3 bases: TGCACCAGCAGCCCGACAGGGACTTACTCTGGAAACACCATATATTTT. Protein sequence: CTSSPTGTYSGNTIYF.

The chain employs TRBV28 and TRBJ2-4; TRBD2 is a possible D gene (6 bases). The CDR3 spans 12 residues. The germline V gene has CDR1 MDHEN and CDR2 SYDVKM. Trimming stripped 4 bases from V and 8 bases from J, with 9 bases between. CDR3 DNA sequence: TGTGCCAGCAGTTATCCGGGGGACATTCAGTACTTC. Amino acids: CASSYPGDIQYF.

V and J are TRBV6-6 and TRBJ2-3; D not resolved. In germline, CDR1 is MNHNY, CDR2 SVGAGI (reference sequence). V was clipped by 2 bases and J by 5 bases, with 8 bases between them. CDR3 length equals 13 residues. DNA of the CDR3: TGTGCCAGCAGTTACAACCATAGAGATACGCAGTATTTT. Its protein product is CASSYNHRDTQYF.

The rearrangement joins TRBV28 to TRBJ2-7; D remains unclear. CDR3 size: 14 residues. V was trimmed by 4 bases and J by 4 bases, leaving 14 bases between them. The germline gives CDR1 MDHEN, CDR2 SYDVKM. In DNA form, the CDR3 reads TGTGCCAGCAGTTCCCCGGCAGGAACGTACGAGCAGTACTTC. Amino acid sequence: CASSSPAGTYEQYF.

This chain links TRBV2 with TRBJ2-1, with 7 bases aligning to TRBD1. V was pared by 4 bases and J by 9 bases, with 9 bases of the junction left unmatched. CDR1 and CDR2 from the germline V gene are SNHLY and FYNNEI. The CDR3 covers 14 residues. CDR3 DNA sequence: TGTGCCAGCAGTGGCGCAGGGACAGCAGGTGAGCAGTTCTTC. It is translated as CASSGAGTAGEQFF.

The V call is TRBV28, the J call TRBJ1-2; maybe TRBD1 (6 bases). The V end lost 3 bases, the J end lost 7 bases, and 9 bases lay between the germline ends. The CDR3 length is 12 residues. The germline gives CDR1 MDHEN, CDR2 SYDVKM. The CDR3 protein is CASSFQQGGYTF. The CDR3 coding sequence is TGTGCCAGCAGTTTCCAACAGGGTGGCTACACCTTC.

The V and J genes are TRBV2 and TRBJ1-2; D remains ambiguous. V was cut by 6 bases and J by 4 bases, with 12 bases left in between. Germline assignment: CDR1 SNHLY and CDR2 FYNNEI. The CDR3 totals 13 residues. As DNA, the CDR3 is TGTGCCAGCAGGACTATATCATTCTATGGCTACACCTTC. Amino acids: CASRTISFYGYTF.

The rearrangement joins TRBV5-6 to TRBJ1-2; D remains unclear. Germline values: CDR1 SGHDT, CDR2 YYEEEE. The CDR3 totals 14 residues. The ends were cut back, 0 bases at V and 4 bases at J, with 10 bases in the middle. The CDR3 loop reads CASSLVVEIYGYTF. For the CDR3, the DNA is TGTGCCAGCAGCTTGGTCGTGGAGATCTATGGCTACACCTTC.

The gene calls are TRBV21-1 and TRBJ2-5; the table's D call of TRBD1 was not tested on the DNA. TRBV21-1 has pseudogene status. The CDR3 covers 15 residues. The CDR3 loop reads CASSKSEDRKETQYF. As DNA, the CDR3 is TGTGCCAGCAGCAAAAGCGAGGACAGAAAAGAGACCCAGTACTTC.

V gene TRBV4-3 combines with J gene TRBJ2-7; D is possibly TRBD2 (6 bases). The CDR3 is made up of 15 amino acids. The germline gives CDR1 LGHNA, CDR2 YSLEER. V lost 0 bases, J lost 5 bases, and 14 bases lay in between. This chain's CDR3 is CASSQEARGTHEQYF. CDR3 DNA sequence: TGCGCCAGCAGCCAAGAGGCGCGCGGGACTCACGAGCAGTACTTC.

V and J are TRBV15 and TRBJ2-7; TRBD1 might be the D (5 bases). This CDR3 contains 13 residues. Trimming removed 4 bases from V and 4 bases from J, with 11 bases in between. Per germline, CDR1 LNHNV and CDR2 YYDKDF (reference sequence). The CDR3 sequence is CATSKQELYEQYF. The CDR3 DNA follows: TGTGCCACCAGCAAACAGGAGTTATACGAGCAGTACTTC. The full variable domain, rest sourced from reference TRBV15 and TRBJ2-7, is DAMVIQNPRYQVTQFGKPVTLSCSQTLNHNVMYWYQQKSSQAPKLLFHYYDKDFNNEADTPDNFQSRRPNTSFCFLDIRSPGLGDTAMYLCATSKQELYEQYFGPGTRLTVT.

The chain is built from TRBV2 and TRBJ1-2; 7 bases agree with TRBD1. This CDR3 has 14 amino acids. V trimming: 5 bases; J trimming: 4 bases; junction bases outside the gene matches: 7. Germline-derived CDR1 and CDR2 are SNHLY and FYNNEI. The CDR3 DNA follows: TGTGCCAGCAGTCCTTTGACAGGGACCTATGGCTACACCTTC. This encodes CASSPLTGTYGYTF.